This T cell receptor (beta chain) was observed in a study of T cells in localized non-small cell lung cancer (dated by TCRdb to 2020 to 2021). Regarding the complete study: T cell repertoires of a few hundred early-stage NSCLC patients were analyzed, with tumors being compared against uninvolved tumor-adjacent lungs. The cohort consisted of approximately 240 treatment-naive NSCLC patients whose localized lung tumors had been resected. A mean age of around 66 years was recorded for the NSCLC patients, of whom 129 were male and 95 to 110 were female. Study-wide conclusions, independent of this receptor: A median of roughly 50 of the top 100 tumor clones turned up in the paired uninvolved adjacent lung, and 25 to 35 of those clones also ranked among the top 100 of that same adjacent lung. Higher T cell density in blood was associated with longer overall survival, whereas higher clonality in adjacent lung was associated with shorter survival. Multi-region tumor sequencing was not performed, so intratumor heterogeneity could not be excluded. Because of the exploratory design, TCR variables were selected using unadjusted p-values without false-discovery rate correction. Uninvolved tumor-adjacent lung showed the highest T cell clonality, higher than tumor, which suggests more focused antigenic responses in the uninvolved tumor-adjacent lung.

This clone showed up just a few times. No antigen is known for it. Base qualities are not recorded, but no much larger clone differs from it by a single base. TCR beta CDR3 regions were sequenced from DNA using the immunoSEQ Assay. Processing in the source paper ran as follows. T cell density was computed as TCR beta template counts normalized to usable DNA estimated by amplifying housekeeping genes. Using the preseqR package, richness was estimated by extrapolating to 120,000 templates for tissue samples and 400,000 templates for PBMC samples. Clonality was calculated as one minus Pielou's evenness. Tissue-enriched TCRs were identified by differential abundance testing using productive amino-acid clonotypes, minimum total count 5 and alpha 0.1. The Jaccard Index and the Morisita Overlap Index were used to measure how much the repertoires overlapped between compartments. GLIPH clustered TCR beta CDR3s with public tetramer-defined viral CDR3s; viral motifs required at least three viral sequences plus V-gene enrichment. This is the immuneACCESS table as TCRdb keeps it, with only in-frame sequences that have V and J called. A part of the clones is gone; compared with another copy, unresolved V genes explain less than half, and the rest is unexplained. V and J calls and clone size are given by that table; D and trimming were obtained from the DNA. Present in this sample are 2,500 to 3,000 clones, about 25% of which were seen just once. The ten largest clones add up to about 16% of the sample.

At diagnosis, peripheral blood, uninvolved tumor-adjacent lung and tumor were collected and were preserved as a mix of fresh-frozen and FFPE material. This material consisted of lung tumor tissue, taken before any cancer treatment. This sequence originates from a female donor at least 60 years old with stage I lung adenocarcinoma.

The CDR3 region reads CAIRGLAGVDTQYF. The nucleotides read TGTGCCATCAGGGGACTAGCGGGGGTGGATACGCAGTATTTT. The rearranged chain carries TRBV10-3 and TRBJ2-3, with 14 bases in between that match TRBD2. Reading from cysteine to phenylalanine, the CDR3 counts 14 amino acids. Left in the record is the CDR3 DNA by itself, 42 bases read in frame from the first base. CDR1 and CDR2 were assigned from the germline V gene as ENHRY and SYGVKD. V is trimmed back by 6 bases and J by 6 bases, and the junction contains 2 bases that no gene match accounts for.